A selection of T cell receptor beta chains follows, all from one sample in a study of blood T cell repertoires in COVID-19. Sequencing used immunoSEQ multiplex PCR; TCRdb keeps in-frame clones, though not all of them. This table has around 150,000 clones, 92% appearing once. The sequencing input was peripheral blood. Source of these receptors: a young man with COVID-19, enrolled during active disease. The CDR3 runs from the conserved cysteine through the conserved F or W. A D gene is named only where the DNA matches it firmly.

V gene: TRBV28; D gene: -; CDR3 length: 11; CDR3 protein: CASSQNTEAFF
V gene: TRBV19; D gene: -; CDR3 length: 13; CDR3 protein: CASSIVGGTEAFF
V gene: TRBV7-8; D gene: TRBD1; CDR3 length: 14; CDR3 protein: CASSLYGQAYEQYF
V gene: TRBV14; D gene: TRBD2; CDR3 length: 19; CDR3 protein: CASSQVVATSGGAWNTQYF
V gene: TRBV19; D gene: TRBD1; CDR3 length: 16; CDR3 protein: CASNSGTGRKVYGYTF
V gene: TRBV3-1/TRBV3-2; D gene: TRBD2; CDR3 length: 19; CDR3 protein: CASSQDSSGRMSGADTQYF
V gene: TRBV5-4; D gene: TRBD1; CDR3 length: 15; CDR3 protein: CASSPGTGLPYGYTF
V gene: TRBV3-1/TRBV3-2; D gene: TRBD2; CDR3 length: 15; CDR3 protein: CASSRGGLVGAEQYF
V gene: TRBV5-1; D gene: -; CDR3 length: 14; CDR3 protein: CASSPGREGEKLFF
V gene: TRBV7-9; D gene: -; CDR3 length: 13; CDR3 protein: CASSLGGNSPLHF
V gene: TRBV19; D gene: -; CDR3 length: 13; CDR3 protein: CASSIPGDQPQHF
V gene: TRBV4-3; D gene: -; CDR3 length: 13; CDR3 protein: CASSPRQSLEQYF
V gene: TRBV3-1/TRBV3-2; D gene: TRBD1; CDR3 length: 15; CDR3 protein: CASSLQGTTNEKLFF
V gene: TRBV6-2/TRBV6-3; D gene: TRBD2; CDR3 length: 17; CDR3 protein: CASSFEPSGSSYNEQFF
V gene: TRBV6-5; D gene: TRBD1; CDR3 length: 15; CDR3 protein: CASSTRQGSSYEQYF
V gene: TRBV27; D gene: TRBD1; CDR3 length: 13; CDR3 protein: CASSLDRVQPQHF
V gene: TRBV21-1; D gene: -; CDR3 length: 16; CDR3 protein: CASSKSYPQGAGGYTF
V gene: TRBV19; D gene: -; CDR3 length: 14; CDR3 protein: CASSISATNEKLFF
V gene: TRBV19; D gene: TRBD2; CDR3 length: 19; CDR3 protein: CARPRPTGTSGRRVDTQYF
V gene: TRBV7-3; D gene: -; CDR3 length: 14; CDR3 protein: CASSLNGPNTEAFF
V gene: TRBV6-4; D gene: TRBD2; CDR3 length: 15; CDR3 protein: CASSESGDPYNEQFF
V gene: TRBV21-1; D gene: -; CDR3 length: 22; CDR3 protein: CASSKPDTDRVSGPTKPKKLFF
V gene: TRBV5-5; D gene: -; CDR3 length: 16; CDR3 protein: CASSLFLYGPGNTIYF